This T cell receptor beta chain was recovered during a study of cytomegalovirus exposure and HLA in healthy donors. Study-level findings and limits: Per a later analysis, HLA-associated TCR beta chains showed more clonal expansion than other, equally common TCR beta chains.

CDR1 and CDR2 from the germline V gene are SQVTM and ANQGSEA. After removal of 2 bases from V and 1 base from J, the junction contained 5 bases not matched to a gene. The CDR3 consists of 15 residues. Primers for the PCR totalled 60 Vbeta and 13 Jbeta. Sequencing used immunoSEQ multiplex PCR; TCRdb keeps in-frame clones, though not all of them. The sample contains around 180,000 clones, 78% of which appear only once. About this clone: What it recognizes is unknown.

The material sequenced was PBMCs. The source is a woman between 45 and 65 years old in good health and CMV-seropositive. The chain uses TRBV29-1 and TRBJ2-3, with 8 bases matching TRBD2. The CDR3 sequence is CSVESPGLGTDTQYF. CDR3 sequence (DNA): TGCAGCGTTGAATCGCCGGGACTAGGCACAGATACGCAGTATTTT.